This T cell receptor beta chain derives from a study of patients and donors after allogeneic stem cell transplantation. From the RT-PCR reads, TCRdb called clonotypes with MiXCR, one entry per CDR3 protein. The sample yields about 210,000 distinct CDR3 sequences, roughly two fifths seen once. Losses at the gene ends were 3 bases for V and 8 bases for J; bases not matched to a gene: 8. The germline gives CDR1 KGHDR, CDR2 SFDVKD. This CDR3 region has 16 residues. Material: blood, either unsorted or a sorted T cell fraction (not recorded which). J is TRBJ2-1 and V is TRBV24-1; 11 bases fit TRBD2. The receptor was isolated from a human donor who was either an allogeneic HSCT recipient or a stem cell or donor lymphocyte infusion donor (not recorded which). It is not recorded whose cells these are; they may come from a transplant donor. The CDR3 coding sequence is TGTGCCACCAGTGATCAACTAGCGGGGGTTGGGGATGAGCAGTTCTTC. This codes for CATSDQLAGVGDEQFF.